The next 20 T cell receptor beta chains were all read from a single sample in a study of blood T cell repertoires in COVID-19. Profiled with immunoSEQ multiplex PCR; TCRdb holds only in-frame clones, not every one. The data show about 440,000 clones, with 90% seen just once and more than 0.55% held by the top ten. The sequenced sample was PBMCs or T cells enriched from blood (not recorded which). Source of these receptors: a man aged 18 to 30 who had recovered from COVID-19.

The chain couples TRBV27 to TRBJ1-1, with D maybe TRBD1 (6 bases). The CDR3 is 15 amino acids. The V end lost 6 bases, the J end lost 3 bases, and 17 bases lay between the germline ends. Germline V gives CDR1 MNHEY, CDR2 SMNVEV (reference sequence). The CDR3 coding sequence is TGTGCCAGCAGCCCCGACGGGGGGCCGTACACTGAAGCTTTCTTT. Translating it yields CASSPDGGPYTEAFF.

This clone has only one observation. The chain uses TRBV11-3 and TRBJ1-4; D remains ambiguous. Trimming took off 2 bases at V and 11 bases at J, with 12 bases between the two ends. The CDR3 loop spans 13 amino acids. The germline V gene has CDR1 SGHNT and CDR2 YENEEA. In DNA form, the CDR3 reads TGTGCCAGCAGCTTAAAGAGGAAGGATAAACTGTTTTTT. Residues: CASSLKRKDKLFF.

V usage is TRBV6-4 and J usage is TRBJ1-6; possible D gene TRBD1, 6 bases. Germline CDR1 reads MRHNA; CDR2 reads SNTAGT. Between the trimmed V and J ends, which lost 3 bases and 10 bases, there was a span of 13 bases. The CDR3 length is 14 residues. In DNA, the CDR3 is TGTGCCAGCAGTGAGGTCAGGGGTGGATCACCCCTCCACTTT. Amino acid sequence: CASSEVRGGSPLHF.

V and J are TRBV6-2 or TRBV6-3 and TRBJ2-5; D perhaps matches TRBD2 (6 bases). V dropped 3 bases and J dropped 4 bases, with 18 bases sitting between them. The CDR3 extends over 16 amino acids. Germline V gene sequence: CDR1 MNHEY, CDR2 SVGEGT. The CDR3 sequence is CASSYSTSSAPETQYF. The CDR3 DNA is TGTGCCAGCAGTTATAGCACTAGCTCGGCTCCAGAGACCCAGTACTTC.

The CDR3 bases are TGTGCCAGTATGGGTGCAGGGCACTCACCCCTCCACTTT. Protein: CASMGAGHSPLHF. This sequence joins TRBV19 and TRBJ1-6; D may be TRBD1 (5 bases). CDR3 size: 13 residues. Deletions cut 7 bases from V and 10 bases from J, with 14 bases between. CDR1 and CDR2 from the germline V gene are LNHDA and SQIVND (reference sequence).

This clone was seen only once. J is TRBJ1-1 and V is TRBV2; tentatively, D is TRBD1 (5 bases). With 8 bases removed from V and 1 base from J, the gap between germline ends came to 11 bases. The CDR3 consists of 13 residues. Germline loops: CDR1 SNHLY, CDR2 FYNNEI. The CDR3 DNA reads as TGTGCCAGCGAGACAGTGTCGAACACTGAAGCTTTCTTT. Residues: CASETVSNTEAFF.

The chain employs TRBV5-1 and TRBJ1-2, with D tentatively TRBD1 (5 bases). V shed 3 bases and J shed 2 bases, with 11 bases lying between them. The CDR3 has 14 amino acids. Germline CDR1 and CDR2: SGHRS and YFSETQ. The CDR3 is CASSSGQANYGYTF. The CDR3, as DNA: TGCGCCAGCAGCTCAGGACAAGCCAACTATGGCTACACCTTC. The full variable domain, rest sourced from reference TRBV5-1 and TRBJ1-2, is KAGVTQTPRYLIKTRGQQVTLSCSPISGHRSVSWYQQTPGQGLQFLFEYFSETQRNKGNFPGRFSGRQFSNSRSEMNVSTLELGDSALYLCASSSGQANYGYTFGSGTRLTVV.

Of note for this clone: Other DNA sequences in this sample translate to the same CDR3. This chain's CDR3 is CASSPGAQETQYF. In DNA, the CDR3 is TGTGCCAGCTCACCAGGAGCCCAAGAGACCCAGTACTTC. The chain is built from TRBV18 and TRBJ2-5; D not certain. V was pared by 2 bases and J by 1 base, with 5 bases between. This CDR3 comprises 13 residues. Germline lookup yields CDR1 KGHSH and CDR2 LQKENI.

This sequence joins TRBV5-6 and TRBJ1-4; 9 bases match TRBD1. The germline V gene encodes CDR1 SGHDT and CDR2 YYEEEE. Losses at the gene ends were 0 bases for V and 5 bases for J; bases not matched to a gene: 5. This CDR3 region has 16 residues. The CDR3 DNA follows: TGTGCCAGCAGCTTGGCCAGGGGACAGGGAAATGAAAAACTGTTTTTT. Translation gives CASSLARGQGNEKLFF. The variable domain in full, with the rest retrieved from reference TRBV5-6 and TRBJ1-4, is DAGVTQSPTHLIKTRGQQVTLRCSPKSGHDTVSWYQQALGQGPQFIFQYYEEEERQRGNFPDRFSGHQFPNYSSELNVNALLLGDSALYLCASSLARGQGNEKLFFGSGTQLSVL.

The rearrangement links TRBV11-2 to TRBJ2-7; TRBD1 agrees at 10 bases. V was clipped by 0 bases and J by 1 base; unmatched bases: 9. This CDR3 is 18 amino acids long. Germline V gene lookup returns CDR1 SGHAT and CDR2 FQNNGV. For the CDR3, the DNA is TGTGCCAGCAGCTTAGATCTACGCCGACAGGGGGCATCCTACGAGCAGTACTTC. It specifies CASSLDLRRQGASYEQYF.

The CDR3 region has the DNA TGTGCCAGCAGCGCCCTGGGGGGGAGAGAGACCCAGTACTTC. This translates into CASSALGGRETQYF. V usage is TRBV2 and J usage is TRBJ2-5; 7 positions agree with TRBD2. Germline V gene lookup returns CDR1 SNHLY and CDR2 FYNNEI. This CDR3 comprises 14 residues. The junction had 8 bases not matched to a gene; V was cut back by 6 bases and J by 4 bases. Filled out from reference TRBV2 and TRBJ2-5, the complete variable domain reads EPEVTQTPSHQVTQMGQEVILRCVPISNHLYFYWYRQILGQKVEFLVSFYNNEISEKSEIFDDQFSVERPDGSNFTLKIRSTKLEDSAMYFCASSALGGRETQYFGPGTRLLVL.

In DNA, the CDR3 is TGTGCCAGCAAGGCGGGAGGGGGGACAGATACGCAGTATTTT. As protein: CASKAGGGTDTQYF. This chain connects TRBV2 to TRBJ2-3; 9 bases line up with TRBD2. This CDR3 is built from 14 residues. Germline V gives CDR1 SNHLY, CDR2 FYNNEI. J lost 3 bases, V lost 7 bases, and 5 bases had no gene match.

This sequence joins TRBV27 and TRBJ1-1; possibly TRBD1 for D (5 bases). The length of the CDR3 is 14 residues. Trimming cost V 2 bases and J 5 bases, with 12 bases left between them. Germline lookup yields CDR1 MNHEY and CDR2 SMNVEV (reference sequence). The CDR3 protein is CASSLIRGSTEAFF. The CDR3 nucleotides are TGTGCCAGCAGTTTAATAAGGGGTAGTACTGAAGCTTTCTTT.

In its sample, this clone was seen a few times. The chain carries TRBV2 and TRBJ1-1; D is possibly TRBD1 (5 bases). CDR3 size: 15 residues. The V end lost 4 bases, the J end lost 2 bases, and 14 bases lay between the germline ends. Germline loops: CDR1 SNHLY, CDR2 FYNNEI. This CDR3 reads CASSVGGWGNTEAFF. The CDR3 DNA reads TGTGCCAGCAGTGTCGGGGGATGGGGAAACACTGAAGCTTTCTTT.

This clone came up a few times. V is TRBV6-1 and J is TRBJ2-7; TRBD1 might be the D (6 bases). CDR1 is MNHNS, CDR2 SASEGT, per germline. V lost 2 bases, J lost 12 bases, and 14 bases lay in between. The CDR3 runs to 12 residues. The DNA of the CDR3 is TGTGCCAGCAGTGAAATAAACAGGGATCCGTACTTC. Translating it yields CASSEINRDPYF.

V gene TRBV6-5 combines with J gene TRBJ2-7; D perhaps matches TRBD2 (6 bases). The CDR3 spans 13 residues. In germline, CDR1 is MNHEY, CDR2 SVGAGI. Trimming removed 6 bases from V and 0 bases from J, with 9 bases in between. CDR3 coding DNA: TGTGCCAGCAGGGGGACTGGCTCCTACGAGCAGTACTTC. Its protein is CASRGTGSYEQYF.

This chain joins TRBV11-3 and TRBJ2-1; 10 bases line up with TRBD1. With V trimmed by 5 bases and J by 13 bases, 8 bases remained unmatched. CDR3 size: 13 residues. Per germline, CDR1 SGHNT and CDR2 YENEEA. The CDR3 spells CASSTGQGTAQFF. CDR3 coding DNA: TGTGCCAGCAGCACGGGACAGGGGACTGCCCAGTTCTTC.

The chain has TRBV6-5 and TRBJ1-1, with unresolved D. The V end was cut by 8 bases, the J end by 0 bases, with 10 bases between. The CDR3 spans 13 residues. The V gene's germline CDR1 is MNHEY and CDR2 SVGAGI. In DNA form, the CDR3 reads TGTGCCAGCTCTCAACGGTTGAACACTGAAGCTTTCTTT. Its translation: CASSQRLNTEAFF.

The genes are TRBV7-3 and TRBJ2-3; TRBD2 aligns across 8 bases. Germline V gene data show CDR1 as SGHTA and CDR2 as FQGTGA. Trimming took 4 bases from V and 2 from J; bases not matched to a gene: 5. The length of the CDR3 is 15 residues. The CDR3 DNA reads TGTGCCAGCAGCTGCCCGGGACTAGTCACAGATACGCAGTATTTT. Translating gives CASSCPGLVTDTQYF. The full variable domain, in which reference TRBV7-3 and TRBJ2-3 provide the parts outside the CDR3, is GAGVSQTPSNKVTEKGKYVELRCDPISGHTALYWYRQSLGQGPEFLIYFQGTGAADDSGLPNDRFFAVRPEGSVSTLKIQRTERGDSAVYLCASSCPGLVTDTQYFGPGTRLTVL.

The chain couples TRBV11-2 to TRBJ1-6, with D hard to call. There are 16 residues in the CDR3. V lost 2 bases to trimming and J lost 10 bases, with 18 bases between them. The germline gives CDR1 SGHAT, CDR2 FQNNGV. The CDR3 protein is CASSLLKAGWRSPLHF. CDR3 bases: TGTGCCAGCAGCTTACTTAAAGCGGGTTGGAGGTCACCCCTCCACTTT.